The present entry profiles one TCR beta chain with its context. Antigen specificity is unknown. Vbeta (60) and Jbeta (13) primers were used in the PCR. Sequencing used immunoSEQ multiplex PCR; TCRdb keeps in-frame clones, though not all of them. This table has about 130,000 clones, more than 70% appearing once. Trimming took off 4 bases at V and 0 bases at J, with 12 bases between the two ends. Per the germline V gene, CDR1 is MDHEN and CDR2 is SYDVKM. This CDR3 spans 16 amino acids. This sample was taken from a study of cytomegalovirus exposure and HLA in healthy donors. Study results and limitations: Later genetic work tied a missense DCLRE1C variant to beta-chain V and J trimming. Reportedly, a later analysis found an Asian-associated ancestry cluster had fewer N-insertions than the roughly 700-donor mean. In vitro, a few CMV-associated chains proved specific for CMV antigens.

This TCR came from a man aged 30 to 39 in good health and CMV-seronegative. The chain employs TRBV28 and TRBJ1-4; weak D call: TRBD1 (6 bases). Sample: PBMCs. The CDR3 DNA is TGTGCCAGCAGTTACAGGGTGGGAGCAACTAATGAAAAACTGTTTTTT. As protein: CASSYRVGATNEKLFF. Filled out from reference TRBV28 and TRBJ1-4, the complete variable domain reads DVKVTQSSRYLVKRTGEKVFLECVQDMDHENMFWYRQDPGLGLRLIYFSYDVKMKEKGDIPEGYSVSREKKERFSLILESASTNQTSMYLCASSYRVGATNEKLFFGSGTQLSVL.